This entry features one T cell receptor (beta chain) sequence. Its antigen is unknown. This entry belongs to a study of vaccination effects on CD4 cells after COVID-19. Profiled with immunoSEQ multiplex PCR; TCRdb holds only in-frame clones, not every one. The data show roughly 24,000 clones, roughly four fifths seen once. ViraFEST assay sequencing came after antigen-specific CD4+ T cells were expanded with viral peptide pools. Cells that had been cultured for less than 13 days were the source of isolated CD4+ T cells. Each vaccine recipient was nucleocapsid antibody negative and had no prior SARS-CoV-2 infection. The germline V and J ends were trimmed by 2 bases and 4 bases, with 15 bases remaining between them. The CDR3 consists of 15 residues. Germline V lookup: CDR1 SGHRS, CDR2 YFSETQ.

This receptor was taken from a human donor who received a COVID-19 vaccine. The specimen comprised CD4+ T cells from PBMCs cultured with SARS-CoV-2 spike peptides, sampled before COVID-19 vaccination. The chain couples TRBV5-1 to TRBJ1-1; possibly TRBD1 for D (5 bases). The CDR3 nucleotides read TGCGCCAGCAGCTTTATGAGGGGAACGGGCACTGAAGCTTTCTTT. Protein: CASSFMRGTGTEAFF.